These 20 T cell receptor beta chains came from one sample sequenced in a study of blood T cell repertoires in COVID-19. TCRdb's table, derived via immunoSEQ multiplex PCR, lists solely in-frame clones and lacks some. This repertoire shows roughly 170,000 clones, roughly four fifths found once; its top ten account for approximately 12%. Sequenced: PBMCs or T cells enriched from blood (not recorded which). These receptors came from a man aged 45 to 65 who had recovered from COVID-19.

This clone was seen a handful of times. This rearrangement joins TRBV11-2 to TRBJ1-1; D ambiguous. Germline V gives CDR1 SGHAT, CDR2 FQNNGV. The CDR3 loop spans 14 amino acids. V was shortened by 3 bases and J by 8 bases, with 16 bases between the two germline ends. Written as DNA, the CDR3 is TGTGCCAGCAGCTTTGCGGGCTCTCTCTCCGAAGCTTTCTTT. It is translated as CASSFAGSLSEAFF.

The rearrangement joins TRBV29-1 to TRBJ1-2; 7 positions agree with TRBD1. The CDR3 is 13 residues long. The germline V gene has CDR1 SQVTM and CDR2 ANQGSEA. Trimming at V came to 3 bases and at J to 5 bases, leaving 6 bases not matched to a gene. The CDR3: CSVDPLTGYGYTF. The CDR3 DNA is TGCAGCGTTGACCCCCTGACAGGGTATGGCTACACCTTC.

The table lists this clone with a count of one. The J gene is TRBJ2-7, the V gene TRBV7-8; 7 bases agree with TRBD1. The CDR3 is 16 residues long. J was trimmed by 0 bases and V by 5 bases; bases with no gene match: 10. Germline V gene lookup returns CDR1 SGHVS and CDR2 FQNEAQ. The CDR3: CASSVNRGLVSYEQYF. CDR3 in DNA: TGTGCCAGCAGCGTTAACAGGGGCCTAGTCTCCTACGAGCAGTACTTC.

This sequence joins TRBV5-7 and TRBJ1-5; 8 bases match TRBD1. TRBV5-7 is identified as an open reading frame with a role that is uncertain. The CDR3 runs 17 residues. The J segment lost 7 bases and the V segment lost 1 base, leaving 13 bases of the junction unmatched. The CDR3 sequence is CASSLIRRIPGGQPQHF. In DNA form, the CDR3 reads TGTGCCAGCAGCTTGATCAGGAGGATCCCAGGGGGCCAGCCCCAGCATTTT.

This clone was seen ten or more times. V usage is TRBV19 and J usage is TRBJ2-7, with TRBD1 matching 9 bases. The CDR3 loop spans 15 amino acids. Per germline, CDR1 LNHDA and CDR2 SQIVND (reference sequence). The V and J ends lost 3 bases and 2 bases, in that order; junction bases with no gene match: 5. CDR3 DNA sequence: TGTGCCAGTAGTATTTCGACAGGGGGGACCTACGAGCAGTACTTC. Its translation: CASSISTGGTYEQYF. Drawing the rest from reference TRBV19 and TRBJ2-7, the complete variable domain is DGGITQSPKYLFRKEGQNVTLSCEQNLNHDAMYWYRQDPGQGLRLIYYSQIVNDFQKGDIAEGYSVSREKKESFPLTVTSAQKNPTAFYLCASSISTGGTYEQYFGPGTRLTVT.

The chain combines TRBV10-3 with TRBJ2-3, with TRBD1 matching over 11 bases. The CDR3 consists of 16 residues. The V gene's germline CDR1 is ENHRY and CDR2 SYGVKD. The trim removed 0 bases at V and 5 bases at J, leaving 4 bases unmatched. CDR3 protein: CAISESDRGRVDTQYF. The CDR3 coding sequence is TGTGCCATCAGTGAGTCGGACAGGGGGCGCGTAGATACGCAGTATTTT.

This clone has only a few counts. The chain couples TRBV11-2 to TRBJ2-2; maybe TRBD2 (6 bases). Per germline, CDR1 SGHAT and CDR2 FQNNGV. CDR3 size: 17 residues. V lost 5 bases and J 3 bases, leaving 19 bases between the germline ends. The CDR3, as DNA: TGTGCCAGCAGCCACACTTCGGGCTCGGGGGACACCGGGGAGCTGTTTTTT. This codes for CASSHTSGSGDTGELFF.

In regard to this clone: This specimen includes other DNA sequences encoding the same CDR3. CDR3 nucleotide sequence: TGTGCCAGCAGTCTGGGACAGGGATATGGCTACACCTTC. Its protein product is CASSLGQGYGYTF. The rearrangement uses TRBV28 and TRBJ1-2; 9 positions agree with TRBD1. Germline V CDR1 and CDR2: MDHEN, SYDVKM. There are 13 residues in the CDR3. V lost 5 bases to trimming and J lost 5 bases; unmatched junction nucleotides: 3.

This clone was observed a single time. The V gene is TRBV7-3, the J gene TRBJ1-1; D unresolved. V lost 0 bases and J lost 3, with 11 bases in between. CDR1 SGHTA and CDR2 FQGTGA come from the germline V gene. The CDR3 extends over 15 amino acids. The CDR3 sequence: CASSLTSGSDTEAFF. As DNA, the CDR3 is TGTGCCAGCAGCTTAACTTCGGGGTCGGACACTGAAGCTTTCTTT. The full variable domain, in which reference TRBV7-3 and TRBJ1-1 provide the parts outside the CDR3, is GAGVSQTPSNKVTEKGKYVELRCDPISGHTALYWYRQSLGQGPEFLIYFQGTGAADDSGLPNDRFFAVRPEGSVSTLKIQRTERGDSAVYLCASSLTSGSDTEAFFGQGTRLTVV.

The chain carries TRBV11-3 and TRBJ2-2; a possible D gene is TRBD2 (5 bases). There are 15 residues in the CDR3. The germline V and J ends were trimmed by 5 bases and 7 bases, with 17 bases remaining between them. From germline, CDR1 is SGHNT and CDR2 YENEEA. The CDR3 DNA follows: TGTGCCAGCAGCCCATTCGAGGGCGGTCACGGGGAGCTGTTTTTT. This sequence encodes CASSPFEGGHGELFF.

The rearrangement joins TRBV7-3 to TRBJ2-3, with TRBD1 matching 8 bases. Germline-derived CDR1 and CDR2 are SGHTA and FQGTGA. This CDR3 contains 15 residues. V trimming: 4 bases; J trimming: 0 bases; junction bases outside the gene matches: 3. CDR3 amino acids: CASSSRTGSTDTQYF. The CDR3 region has the DNA TGTGCCAGCAGCTCCAGGACAGGGAGCACAGATACGCAGTATTTT.

The V gene is TRBV5-4, the J gene TRBJ2-7; TRBD1 aligns across 7 bases. The CDR3 runs to 17 residues. The germline V gene encodes CDR1 SGHNT and CDR2 YYREEE (reference sequence). Unmatched junction bases numbered 15, after V lost 4 bases and J lost 2 bases. The CDR3 reads CASSLLKIQGKAYEQYF. Written as DNA, the CDR3 is TGTGCCAGCAGCCTCCTAAAGATACAGGGGAAGGCCTACGAGCAGTACTTC.

The V call is TRBV7-9, the J call TRBJ2-1; 8 nucleotides agree with TRBD2. V lost 3 bases to trimming and J lost 9 bases; unmatched junction nucleotides: 7. The CDR3 extends over 14 amino acids. Germline lookup yields CDR1 SEHNR and CDR2 FQNEAQ (reference sequence). CDR3 DNA: TGTGCCAGCAGCTTGGGGCTCGCGGGGGGTGAGCAGTTCTTC. Translation: CASSLGLAGGEQFF.

The chain couples TRBV10-3 to TRBJ2-3, with 8 positions matching TRBD2. V lost 3 bases, J lost 0 bases, and 8 bases stayed unmatched. Per the germline V gene, CDR1 is ENHRY and CDR2 is SYGVKD. The CDR3 is 17 amino acids. CDR3 sequence reads: CAISDLYGGASTDTQYF. DNA for the CDR3: TGTGCCATCAGTGATTTATACGGGGGGGCAAGCACAGATACGCAGTATTTT.

This chain connects TRBV28 to TRBJ1-1, with 8 positions matching TRBD1. Germline V lookup: CDR1 MDHEN, CDR2 SYDVKM. V trimming: 3 bases; J trimming: 6 bases; junction bases outside the gene matches: 9. The length of the CDR3 is 15 residues. CDR3 DNA sequence: TGTGCCAGCAGTTTCAGGGGGCGTCCGAATTCTGAAGCTTTCTTT. This codes for CASSFRGRPNSEAFF.

CDR3 in amino acids: CASSMVATGNQPQHF. The DNA for the CDR3 is TGTGCCAGTAGTATGGTGGCCACCGGCAATCAGCCCCAGCATTTT. This chain uses TRBV19 with TRBJ1-5, with D hard to call. Trimming removed 3 bases from V and 2 bases from J, with 11 bases in between. Per germline, CDR1 LNHDA and CDR2 SQIVND (reference sequence). The CDR3 is 15 residues long.

The chain recombines TRBV10-3 with TRBJ2-7; 7 nucleotides align to TRBD2. CDR3 length: 12 residues. V was clipped by 7 bases and J by 6 bases; unmatched bases: 6. CDR1 ENHRY and CDR2 SYGVKD come from the germline V gene. The chain's CDR3 is CAITSGAVEQYF. The CDR3, as DNA: TGTGCCATCACCAGCGGGGCAGTCGAGCAGTACTTC.

V is TRBV3-1 (or the pseudogene TRBV3-2) and J is TRBJ1-1, with D unresolved. Trimming took off 0 bases at V and 7 bases at J, with 12 bases between the two ends. Germline values: CDR1 LGHDT, CDR2 YNNKEL (reference sequence). This CDR3 spans 14 amino acids. The CDR3 sequence is CASSQDGNYGEAFF. The CDR3 DNA reads TGTGCCAGCAGCCAAGACGGAAACTACGGTGAAGCTTTCTTT.

This clone was counted only a few times. The chain joins TRBV19 to TRBJ1-3, with TRBD1 as a possible D gene (6 bases). The length of the CDR3 is 15 residues. From germline, CDR1 is LNHDA and CDR2 SQIVND (reference sequence). Between the trimmed V and J ends, which lost 8 bases and 0 bases, there was a span of 14 bases. The CDR3 reads CASAGDILSGNTIYF. CDR3 DNA: TGTGCCAGTGCCGGGGACATCCTCTCTGGAAACACCATATATTTT.

This rearrangement joins TRBV7-9 to TRBJ1-1, with unresolved D. V was shortened by 4 bases and J by 3 bases, with 6 bases between the two germline ends. The CDR3 consists of 12 residues. CDR1 and CDR2 from the germline V gene are SEHNR and FQNEAQ (reference sequence). CDR3 protein: CASSSADTEAFF. DNA of the CDR3: TGTGCCAGCAGCTCTGCGGACACTGAAGCTTTCTTT. Based on the CDR3 plus reference TRBV7-9 and TRBJ1-1, the full variable domain is DTGVSQNPRHKITKRGQNVTFRCDPISEHNRLYWYRQTLGQGPEFLTYFQNEAQLEKSRLLSDRFSAERPKGSFSTLEIQRTEQGDSAMYLCASSSADTEAFFGQGTRLTVV.